One sample yielded the 20 T cell receptor beta chains listed below, sequenced in a study of cytomegalovirus exposure and HLA in healthy donors. PCR used 60 Vbeta primers and 13 Jbeta primers. Clones were sequenced by immunoSEQ multiplex PCR, and TCRdb holds only the in-frame ones, with some missing. The table lists roughly 73,000 clones, about 75% of them singletons. The sample taken for sequencing was PBMCs. The receptors derive from a man between 65 and 85 years old in good health and CMV-seronegative.

The chain uses TRBV19 and TRBJ1-4; possible D gene TRBD1, 5 bases. The CDR3 is 12 amino acids. With 5 bases removed from V and 10 bases from J, the gap between germline ends came to 11 bases. CDR1 and CDR2 (germline): LNHDA, SQIVND (reference sequence). The CDR3 nucleotides read TGTGCCAGTAGTCCAGGGTCAGGAAAACTGTTTTTT. It codes for CASSPGSGKLFF.

V and J are TRBV28 and TRBJ2-1, with D tentatively TRBD2 (5 bases). Germline CDR1 and CDR2: MDHEN and SYDVKM. Trimming removed 8 bases from V and 2 bases from J, with 13 bases in between. The CDR3 consists of 14 residues. This CDR3 is CASVRPGTYNEQFF. The CDR3 nucleotides are TGTGCCAGCGTGAGGCCGGGGACCTACAATGAGCAGTTCTTC.

The rearrangement links TRBV6-5 to TRBJ2-5; no reliable D call. TRBJ2-7 matches the DNA end more closely, so the J call is doubtful. The CDR3 runs 15 residues. Germline V lookup: CDR1 MNHEY, CDR2 SVGAGI. The CDR3 is CASSSSRLRPYEQYF. As DNA, the CDR3 is TGTGCCAGCAGTTCATCTCGCTTGCGGCCCTACGAGCAGTACTTC.

The rearrangement uses TRBV7-2 and TRBJ2-3; D call uncertain. Germline values: CDR1 SGHTA, CDR2 FQGNSA. V was trimmed by 6 bases and J by 0 bases, leaving 13 bases between them. The CDR3 runs to 15 residues. The CDR3, as DNA: TGTGCCAGCAGTTCTGACACGATTAGCACAGATACGCAGTATTTT. Residues: CASSSDTISTDTQYF.

This clone was counted only a few times. The chain is built from TRBV18 and TRBJ1-4; D is unresolved. V was clipped by 2 bases and J by 10 bases, with 14 bases between them. Germline loops: CDR1 KGHSH, CDR2 LQKENI. The CDR3 runs 14 residues. The CDR3 bases are TGTGCCAGCTCACCAGGGCCGGGAGAGGCAAAACTGTTTTTT. As protein: CASSPGPGEAKLFF.

The V gene is TRBV12-5, the J gene TRBJ2-3, with D maybe TRBD1 (5 bases). Germline values: CDR1 LGHNT, CDR2 FRNRAP. CDR3 length equals 15 residues. Deletions cut 1 base from V and 1 base from J, with 9 bases between. CDR3 sequence reads: CASGLGGSGTDTQYF. The CDR3 DNA is TGTGCTAGTGGTTTGGGGGGCAGCGGCACAGATACGCAGTATTTT.

The chain has TRBV19 and TRBJ1-4, with D hard to call. V was trimmed by 5 bases and J by 7 bases, leaving 17 bases between them. CDR3 length: 15 residues. Germline loops: CDR1 LNHDA, CDR2 SQIVND (reference sequence). The CDR3 DNA sequence: TGTGCCAGTAGTGGATCAACCAGACTAGCTGAAAAACTGTTTTTT. This gives the protein CASSGSTRLAEKLFF.

V gene TRBV6-1 combines with J gene TRBJ1-2; D is unresolved. CDR1 and CDR2 (germline): MNHNS, SASEGT. V shed 3 bases and J shed 0 bases, with 11 bases lying between them. The CDR3 extends over 15 amino acids. Written as DNA, the CDR3 is TGTGCCAGCAGTGACGTCAGACGGGCTAACTATGGCTACACCTTC. Amino acids: CASSDVRRANYGYTF.

The chain recombines TRBV2 with TRBJ2-1, with 12 bases fitting TRBD2. Trimming removed 6 bases from V and 6 bases from J; junction bases left unmatched: 12. The CDR3 sequence is 17 residues long. Germline values: CDR1 SNHLY, CDR2 FYNNEI. For the CDR3, the DNA is TGTGCCAGCAGCAGACTAGCGGGAGATGTTCCGGGCAATGAGCAGTTCTTC. Its protein product is CASSRLAGDVPGNEQFF.

In its sample, this clone was seen a few times. The rearrangement joins TRBV5-6 to TRBJ2-1; D may be TRBD1 (6 bases). Germline V lookup: CDR1 SGHDT, CDR2 YYEEEE. This CDR3 has 18 amino acids. With 0 bases removed from V and 0 bases from J, the gap between germline ends came to 16 bases. CDR3 loop: CASSLESLQGSSYNEQFF. The CDR3 nucleotides are TGTGCCAGCAGCTTGGAGTCTTTACAGGGAAGCTCCTACAATGAGCAGTTCTTC.

Details on this clone: Other DNA sequences in the sample encode the same CDR3. The V and J genes are TRBV15 and TRBJ2-5; perhaps TRBD1 as D (5 bases). CDR1 and CDR2 (germline): LNHNV, YYDKDF (reference sequence). V was shortened by 0 bases and J by 5 bases, with 7 bases between the two germline ends. The CDR3 is made up of 13 amino acids. For the CDR3, the DNA is TGTGCCACCAGCAGAGATTCAGGGGAGACCCAGTACTTC. Its translation is CATSRDSGETQYF.

The chain couples TRBV11-2 to TRBJ2-7; 8 nucleotides match TRBD1. CDR1 SGHAT and CDR2 FQNNGV come from the germline V gene. This CDR3 is 15 amino acids long. After removal of 6 bases from V and 2 bases from J, the junction contained 9 bases not matched to a gene. In DNA form, the CDR3 reads TGTGCCAGCAGTTCAGGGGGCCCAGACCCCTACGAGCAGTACTTC. This gives the protein CASSSGGPDPYEQYF.

This clone has only one observation. The chain is built from TRBV5-1 and TRBJ2-1; 8 nucleotides line up with TRBD1. The CDR3 loop spans 16 amino acids. Germline V lookup: CDR1 SGHRS, CDR2 YFSETQ. With V trimmed by 4 bases and J by 7 bases, 13 bases remained unmatched. The CDR3, as DNA: TGCGCCAGCAGCATGGAACTCGGACAGGGATTTAATGAGCAGTTCTTC. Translating gives CASSMELGQGFNEQFF. The whole variable domain, remainder taken from reference TRBV5-1 and TRBJ2-1, is KAGVTQTPRYLIKTRGQQVTLSCSPISGHRSVSWYQQTPGQGLQFLFEYFSETQRNKGNFPGRFSGRQFSNSRSEMNVSTLELGDSALYLCASSMELGQGFNEQFFGPGTRLTVL.

This clone came up a few times. Other DNA sequences within the sample encode an identical CDR3. DNA of the CDR3: TGCGCCACCCGGGAGAGTCCTAATGAAAAACTGTTTTTT. Translated: CATRESPNEKLFF. The chain joins TRBV5-1 to TRBJ1-4, with D hard to call. The V and J ends lost 9 bases and 3 bases respectively, with 12 bases between them. The CDR3 runs 13 residues. Germline loops: CDR1 SGHRS, CDR2 YFSETQ.

Comments on this clone: At one end the junction does not follow the germline gene, possibly because of a read error. Other nucleotide sequences in the sample specify the same CDR3. The gene calls are TRBV19 and TRBJ1-6; no clear D. The CDR3 loop spans 16 amino acids. Germline V lookup: CDR1 LNHDA, CDR2 SQIVND (reference sequence). CDR3 sequence (DNA): TGTGCCAGTAGTACCCCTGCGGGCTCCTATAATTCCCCCCTCCACTTT. Amino acid sequence: CASSTPAGSYNSPLHF.

The chain joins TRBV5-1 to TRBJ2-7; the D is unclear. V was pared by 2 bases and J by 3 bases, with 6 bases between. Germline V CDR1 and CDR2: SGHRS, YFSETQ. The CDR3 has 12 amino acids. This CDR3 is CASSLDNYEQYF. CDR3 in DNA: TGCGCCAGCAGCTTAGACAACTACGAGCAGTACTTC. The complete variable domain, with remaining parts taken from reference TRBV5-1 and TRBJ2-7, reads KAGVTQTPRYLIKTRGQQVTLSCSPISGHRSVSWYQQTPGQGLQFLFEYFSETQRNKGNFPGRFSGRQFSNSRSEMNVSTLELGDSALYLCASSLDNYEQYFGPGTRLTVT.

Remarks on this clone: At one boundary the junction diverges from the germline segment, which might be a read error. Other DNA variants within this sample encode the same CDR3. This sequence joins TRBV5-8 and TRBJ2-2; 8 positions match TRBD2. This CDR3 is built from 18 residues. Per the germline V gene, CDR1 is SGHTS and CDR2 is YDEGEE. The CDR3 is CASSHLHHFGGAAGELFF. The DNA of the CDR3 is TGCGCCAGCAGCCATCTTCACCATTTCGGGGGGGCGGCCGGGGAGCTGTTTTTT.

The J gene is TRBJ2-5, the V gene TRBV2; 8 bases agree with TRBD2. This CDR3 region has 16 residues. Germline lookup yields CDR1 SNHLY and CDR2 FYNNEI. V trimming: 5 bases; J trimming: 5 bases; junction bases outside the gene matches: 13. CDR3 DNA sequence: TGTGCCAGCAGTCCCGGAGCGGGGGCGGAAGGGGAGACCCAGTACTTC. This encodes CASSPGAGAEGETQYF.

The genes are TRBV12-5 and TRBJ1-1, with TRBD1 matching over 7 bases. With V trimmed by 2 bases and J by 7 bases, 10 bases remained unmatched. Germline-derived CDR1 and CDR2 are LGHNT and FRNRAP. This CDR3 is built from 15 residues. CDR3 sequence: CASGLTRQGKVEAFF. In nucleotides, the CDR3 is TGTGCTAGTGGTTTGACCCGACAGGGCAAGGTTGAAGCTTTCTTT. Based on the CDR3 plus reference TRBV12-5 and TRBJ1-1, the full variable domain is DARVTQTPRHKVTEMGQEVTMRCQPILGHNTVFWYRQTMMQGLELLAYFRNRAPLDDSGMPKDRFSAEMPDATLATLKIQPSEPRDSAVYFCASGLTRQGKVEAFFGQGTRLTVV.

The chain combines TRBV7-2 with TRBJ2-5; 8 bases are a match to TRBD2. The assigned J gene may be wrong: the sequence end matches TRBJ2-7 better. Germline lookup yields CDR1 SGHTA and CDR2 FQGNSA. The CDR3 is 11 amino acids. The CDR3 here is CASRLAGEQYF. The DNA of the CDR3 is TGTGCCAGCCGGCTAGCGGGCGAGCAGTACTTC.